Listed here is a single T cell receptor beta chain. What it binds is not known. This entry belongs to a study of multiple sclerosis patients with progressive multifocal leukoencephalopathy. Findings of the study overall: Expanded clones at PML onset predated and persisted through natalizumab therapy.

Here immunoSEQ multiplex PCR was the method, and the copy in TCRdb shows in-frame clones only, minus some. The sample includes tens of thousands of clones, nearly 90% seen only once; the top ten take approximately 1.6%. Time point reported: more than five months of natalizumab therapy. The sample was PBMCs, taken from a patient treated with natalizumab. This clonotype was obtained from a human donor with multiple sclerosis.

CDR3 residues: CASSQNLAGPYEQYF. Written as DNA, the CDR3 is TGCGCCAGCAGCCAAAATCTAGCGGGACCCTACGAGCAGTACTTC. This chain joins TRBV4-1 and TRBJ2-7; 9 bases line up with TRBD2. After removal of 2 bases from V and 2 bases from J, the junction contained 4 bases not matched to a gene. CDR1 is MGHRA and CDR2 is YSYEKL in the germline V gene. There are 15 residues in the CDR3.